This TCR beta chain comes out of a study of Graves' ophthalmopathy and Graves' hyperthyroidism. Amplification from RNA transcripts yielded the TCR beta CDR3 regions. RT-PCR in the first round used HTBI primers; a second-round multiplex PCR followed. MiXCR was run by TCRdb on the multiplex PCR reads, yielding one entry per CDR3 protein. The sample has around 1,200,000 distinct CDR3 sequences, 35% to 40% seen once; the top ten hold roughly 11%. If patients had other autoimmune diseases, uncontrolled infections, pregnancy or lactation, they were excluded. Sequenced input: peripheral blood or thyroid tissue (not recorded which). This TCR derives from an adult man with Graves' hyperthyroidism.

In DNA, the CDR3 is TGTGCCAGCAGAATGTTAGCGGGGTCGGGCACCGGGGAGCTGTTTTTT. Translated, it gives CASRMLAGSGTGELFF. The chain couples TRBV2 to TRBJ2-2; 8 bases agree with TRBD2. CDR1 is SNHLY and CDR2 is FYNNEI in the germline V gene. The CDR3 runs 16 residues. V shed 6 bases, J shed 4 bases, and the junction held 10 bases outside the gene matches.